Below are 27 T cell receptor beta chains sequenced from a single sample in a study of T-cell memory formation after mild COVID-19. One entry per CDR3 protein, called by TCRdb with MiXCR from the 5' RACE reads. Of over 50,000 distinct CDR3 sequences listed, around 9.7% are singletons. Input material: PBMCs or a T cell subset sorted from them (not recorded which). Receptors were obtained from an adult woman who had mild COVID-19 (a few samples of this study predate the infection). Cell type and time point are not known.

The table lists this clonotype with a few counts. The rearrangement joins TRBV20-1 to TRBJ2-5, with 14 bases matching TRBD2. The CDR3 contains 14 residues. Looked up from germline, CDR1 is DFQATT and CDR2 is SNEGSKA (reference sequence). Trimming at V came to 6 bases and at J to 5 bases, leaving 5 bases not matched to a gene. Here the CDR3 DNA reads TGCAGTGCAAGACTAGCGGGAGGGAAGGAGACCCAGTACTTC. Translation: CSARLAGGKETQYF.

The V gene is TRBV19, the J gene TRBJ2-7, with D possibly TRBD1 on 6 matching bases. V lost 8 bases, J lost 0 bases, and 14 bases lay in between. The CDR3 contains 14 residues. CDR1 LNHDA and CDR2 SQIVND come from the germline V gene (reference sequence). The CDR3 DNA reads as TGTGCCAGTCGCCGGGACATGAGCTCCTACGAGCAGTACTTC. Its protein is CASRRDMSSYEQYF. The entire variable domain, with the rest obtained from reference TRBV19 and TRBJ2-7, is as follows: DGGITQSPKYLFRKEGQNVTLSCEQNLNHDAMYWYRQDPGQGLRLIYYSQIVNDFQKGDIAEGYSVSREKKESFPLTVTSAQKNPTAFYLCASRRDMSSYEQYFGPGTRLTVT.

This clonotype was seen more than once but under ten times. The CDR3 is CASSLGALAGGQDTDTQYF. The CDR3 DNA is TGTGCCAGCAGCTTAGGGGCGCTAGCGGGAGGGCAGGACACAGATACGCAGTATTTT. The V call is TRBV7-6, the J call TRBJ2-3; 12 bases match TRBD2. Trimming at V came to 1 base and at J to 2 bases, leaving 10 bases not matched to a gene. The CDR3 covers 19 residues. The germline CDR1 and CDR2 sequences are SGHVS and FNYEAQ.

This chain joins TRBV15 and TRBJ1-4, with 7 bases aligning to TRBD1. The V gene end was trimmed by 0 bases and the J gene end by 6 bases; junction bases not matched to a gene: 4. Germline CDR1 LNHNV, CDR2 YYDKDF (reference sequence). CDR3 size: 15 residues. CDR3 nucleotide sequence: TGTGCCACCAGCAGAGAGGACAGGTTCGATGAAAAACTGTTTTTT. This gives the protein CATSREDRFDEKLFF.

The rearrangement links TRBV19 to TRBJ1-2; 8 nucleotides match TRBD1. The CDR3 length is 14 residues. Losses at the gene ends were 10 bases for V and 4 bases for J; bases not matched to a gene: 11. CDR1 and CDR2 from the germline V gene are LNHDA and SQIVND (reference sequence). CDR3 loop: CATYSDRGSYGYTF. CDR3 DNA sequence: TGTGCCACCTACAGCGACAGGGGATCCTATGGCTACACCTTC. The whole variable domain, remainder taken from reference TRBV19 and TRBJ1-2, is DGGITQSPKYLFRKEGQNVTLSCEQNLNHDAMYWYRQDPGQGLRLIYYSQIVNDFQKGDIAEGYSVSREKKESFPLTVTSAQKNPTAFYLCATYSDRGSYGYTFGSGTRLTVV.

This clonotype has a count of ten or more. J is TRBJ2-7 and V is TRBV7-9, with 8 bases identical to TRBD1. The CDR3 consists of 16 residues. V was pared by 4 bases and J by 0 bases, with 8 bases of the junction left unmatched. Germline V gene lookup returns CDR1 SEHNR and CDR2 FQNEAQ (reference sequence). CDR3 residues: CASSSGPGGHSYEQYF. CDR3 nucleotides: TGTGCCAGCAGCTCGGGACCAGGGGGCCACTCCTACGAGCAGTACTTC.

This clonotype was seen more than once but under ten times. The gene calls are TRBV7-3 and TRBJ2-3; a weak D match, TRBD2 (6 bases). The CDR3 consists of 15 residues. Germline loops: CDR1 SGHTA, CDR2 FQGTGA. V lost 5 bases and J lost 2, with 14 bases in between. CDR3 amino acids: CASSPQGLLTDTQYF. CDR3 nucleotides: TGTGCCAGCAGCCCCCAGGGACTGCTCACAGATACGCAGTATTTT.

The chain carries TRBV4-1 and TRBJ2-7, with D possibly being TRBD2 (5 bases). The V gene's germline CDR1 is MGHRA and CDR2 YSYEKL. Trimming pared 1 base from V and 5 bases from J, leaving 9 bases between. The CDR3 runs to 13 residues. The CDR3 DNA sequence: TGCGCCAGCAGCCAAGGTTTCGGGGACGAGCAGTACTTC. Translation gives CASSQGFGDEQYF.

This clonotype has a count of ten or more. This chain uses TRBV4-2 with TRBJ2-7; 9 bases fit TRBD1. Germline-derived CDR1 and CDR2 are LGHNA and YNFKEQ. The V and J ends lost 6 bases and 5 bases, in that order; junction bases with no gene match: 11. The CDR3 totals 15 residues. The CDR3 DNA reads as TGTGCCAGCAGTGGGACGGGGGACAGGGCCAACGAGCAGTACTTC. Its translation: CASSGTGDRANEQYF.

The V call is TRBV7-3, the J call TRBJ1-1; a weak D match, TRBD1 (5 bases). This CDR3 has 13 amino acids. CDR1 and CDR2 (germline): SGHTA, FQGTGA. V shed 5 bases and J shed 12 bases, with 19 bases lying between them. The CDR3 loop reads CASSRGGRDRSFF. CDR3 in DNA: TGTGCCAGCAGCCGGGGGGGAAGGGACCGTTCTTTCTTT.

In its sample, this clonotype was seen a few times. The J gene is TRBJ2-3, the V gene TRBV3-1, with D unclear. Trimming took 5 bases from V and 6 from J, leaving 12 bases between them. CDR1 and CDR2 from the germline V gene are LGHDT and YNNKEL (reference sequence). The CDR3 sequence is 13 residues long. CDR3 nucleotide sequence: TGTGCCAGCAGCACCCCCCTGGGGGATACGCAGTATTTT. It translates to CASSTPLGDTQYF.

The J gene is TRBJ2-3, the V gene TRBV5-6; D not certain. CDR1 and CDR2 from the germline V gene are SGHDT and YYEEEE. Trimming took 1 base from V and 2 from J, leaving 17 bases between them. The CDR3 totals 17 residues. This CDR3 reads CASSLPETDSYTDTQYF. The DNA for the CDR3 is TGTGCCAGCAGCTTGCCTGAGACCGATTCCTACACAGATACGCAGTATTTT.

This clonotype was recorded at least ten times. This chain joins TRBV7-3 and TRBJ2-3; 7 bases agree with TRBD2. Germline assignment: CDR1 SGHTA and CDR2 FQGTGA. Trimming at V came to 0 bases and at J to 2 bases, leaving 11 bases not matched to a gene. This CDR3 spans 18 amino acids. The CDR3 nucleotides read TGTGCCAGCAGCTTAACGCCGGCCGGGACTACCATCACAGATACGCAGTATTTT. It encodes CASSLTPAGTTITDTQYF. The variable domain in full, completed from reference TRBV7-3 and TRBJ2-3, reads GAGVSQTPSNKVTEKGKYVELRCDPISGHTALYWYRQSLGQGPEFLIYFQGTGAADDSGLPNDRFFAVRPEGSVSTLKIQRTERGDSAVYLCASSLTPAGTTITDTQYFGPGTRLTVL.

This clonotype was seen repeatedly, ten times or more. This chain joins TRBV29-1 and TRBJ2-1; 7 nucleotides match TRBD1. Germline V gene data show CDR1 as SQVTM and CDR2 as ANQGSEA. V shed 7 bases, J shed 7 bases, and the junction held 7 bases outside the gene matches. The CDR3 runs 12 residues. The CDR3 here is CSAVKQGNEQFF. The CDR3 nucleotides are TGCAGCGCCGTAAAACAGGGGAATGAGCAGTTCTTC.

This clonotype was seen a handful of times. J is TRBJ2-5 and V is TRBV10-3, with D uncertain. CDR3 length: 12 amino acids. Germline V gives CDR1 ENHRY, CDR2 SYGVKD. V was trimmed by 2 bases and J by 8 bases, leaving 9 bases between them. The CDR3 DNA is TGTGCCATCAGTGAGGCTCCGTCTACCCAGTACTTC. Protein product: CAISEAPSTQYF.

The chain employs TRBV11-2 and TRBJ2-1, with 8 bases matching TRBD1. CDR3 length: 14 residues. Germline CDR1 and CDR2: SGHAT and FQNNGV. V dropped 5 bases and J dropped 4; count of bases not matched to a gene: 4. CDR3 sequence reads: CASSPGQAYNEQFF. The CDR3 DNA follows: TGTGCCAGCAGCCCGGGACAGGCTTACAATGAGCAGTTCTTC.

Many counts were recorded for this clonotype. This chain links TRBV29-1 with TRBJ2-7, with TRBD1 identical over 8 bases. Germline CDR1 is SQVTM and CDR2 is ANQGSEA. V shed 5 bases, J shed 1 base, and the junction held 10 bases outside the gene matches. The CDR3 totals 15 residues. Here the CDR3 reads CSVSRLTGGSYEQYF. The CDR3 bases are TGCAGCGTTAGTCGTCTCACAGGGGGGTCCTACGAGCAGTACTTC.

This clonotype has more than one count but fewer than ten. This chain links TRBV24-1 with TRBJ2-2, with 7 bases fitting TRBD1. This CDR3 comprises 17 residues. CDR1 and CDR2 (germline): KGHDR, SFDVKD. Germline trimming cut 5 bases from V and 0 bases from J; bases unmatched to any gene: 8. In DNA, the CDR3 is TGTGCCACCAGTGGATCATGGGACAGCACGAACACCGGGGAGCTGTTTTTT. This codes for CATSGSWDSTNTGELFF.

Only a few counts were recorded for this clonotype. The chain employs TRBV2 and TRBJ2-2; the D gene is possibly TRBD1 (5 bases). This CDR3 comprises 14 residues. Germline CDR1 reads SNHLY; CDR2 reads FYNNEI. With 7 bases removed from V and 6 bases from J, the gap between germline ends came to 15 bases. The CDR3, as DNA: TGTGCCAGCACCAGGGAAGTATCGGCCGGGGAGCTGTTTTTT. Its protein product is CASTREVSAGELFF.

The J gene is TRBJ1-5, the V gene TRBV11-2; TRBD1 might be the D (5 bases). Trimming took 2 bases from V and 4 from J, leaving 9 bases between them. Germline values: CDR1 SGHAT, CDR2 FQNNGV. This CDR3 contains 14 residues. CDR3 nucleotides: TGTGCCAGCAGCTTATCCGGGGGAAATCAGCCCCAGCATTTT. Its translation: CASSLSGGNQPQHF.

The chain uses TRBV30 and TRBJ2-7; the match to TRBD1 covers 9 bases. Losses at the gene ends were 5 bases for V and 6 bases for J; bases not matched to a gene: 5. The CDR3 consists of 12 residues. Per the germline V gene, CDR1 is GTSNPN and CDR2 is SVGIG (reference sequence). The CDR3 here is CAWSRTGVEQYF. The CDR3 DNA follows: TGTGCCTGGTCAAGGACAGGGGTCGAGCAGTACTTC.

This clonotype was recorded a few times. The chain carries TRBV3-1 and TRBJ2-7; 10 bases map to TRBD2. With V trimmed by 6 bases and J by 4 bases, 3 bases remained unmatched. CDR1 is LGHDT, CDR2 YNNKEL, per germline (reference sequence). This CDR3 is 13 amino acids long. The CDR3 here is CASSLSGRYEQYF. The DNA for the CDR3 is TGTGCCAGCAGTCTTAGCGGGAGGTACGAGCAGTACTTC.

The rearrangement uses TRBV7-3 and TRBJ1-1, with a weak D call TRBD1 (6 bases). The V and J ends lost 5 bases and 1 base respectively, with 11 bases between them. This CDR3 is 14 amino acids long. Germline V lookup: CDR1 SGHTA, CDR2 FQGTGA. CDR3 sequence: CASSRDRTNTEAFF. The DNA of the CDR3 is TGTGCCAGCAGCCGAGACAGGACGAACACTGAAGCTTTCTTT.

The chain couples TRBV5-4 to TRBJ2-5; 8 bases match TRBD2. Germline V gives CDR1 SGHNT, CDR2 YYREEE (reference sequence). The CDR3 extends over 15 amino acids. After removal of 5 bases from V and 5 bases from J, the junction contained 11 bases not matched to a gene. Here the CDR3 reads CASRGGGTGIETQYF. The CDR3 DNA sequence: TGTGCCAGCAGGGGCGGGGGGACCGGCATTGAGACCCAGTACTTC. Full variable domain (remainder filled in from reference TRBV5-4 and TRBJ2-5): ETGVTQSPTHLIKTRGQQVTLRCSSQSGHNTVSWYQQALGQGPQFIFQYYREEENGRGNFPPRFSGLQFPNYSSELNVNALELDDSALYLCASRGGGTGIETQYFGPGTRLLVL.

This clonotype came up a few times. The DNA for the CDR3 is TGTGCCAGCAGCGTAGCGGGCAACACTGAAGCTTTCTTT. Amino acids: CASSVAGNTEAFF. The rearrangement links TRBV9 to TRBJ1-1; D not certain. This CDR3 region has 13 residues. Germline V gene lookup returns CDR1 SGDLS and CDR2 YYNGEE. The V end lost 0 bases, the J end lost 2 bases, and 5 bases lay between the germline ends.

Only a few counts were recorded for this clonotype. For the CDR3, the DNA is TGTGCCAGCAGCTCCGGAACAGGGACTGGGGCCAACGTCCTGACTTTC. Translating it yields CASSSGTGTGANVLTF. This chain uses TRBV4-2 with TRBJ2-6; D possibly corresponds to TRBD1 (6 bases). This CDR3 region has 16 residues. The germline gives CDR1 LGHNA, CDR2 YNFKEQ. Trimming removed 5 bases from V and 2 bases from J, with 13 bases in between.

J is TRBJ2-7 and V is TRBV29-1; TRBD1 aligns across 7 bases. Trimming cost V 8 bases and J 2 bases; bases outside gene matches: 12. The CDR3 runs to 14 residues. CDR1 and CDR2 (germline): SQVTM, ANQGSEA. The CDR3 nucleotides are TGCAGCACAAGAGACCGGGACAGAACCTACGAGCAGTACTTC. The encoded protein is CSTRDRDRTYEQYF.